This T cell receptor (beta chain) is drawn from a study of low-dose radiotherapy and immunotherapy resistance in tumors. Study in general: On an every-two-weeks schedule, patients received intravenous nivolumab 240 mg, along with ipilimumab 1 mg/kg every six weeks.

The CDR3 covers 17 residues. Germline CDR1 LGHNA, CDR2 YSLEER. Trimming at V came to 0 bases and at J to 7 bases, leaving 14 bases not matched to a gene. A remark on this clonotype: With only one base between it and a far larger clone, this is likely a read error.

TRAV and TRBV primers primed cDNA for both TCRalpha and TCRbeta. For amplifying TCRs, the PCR ran for roughly 20 cycles with Phusion, which was used together with a constant-region primer and the adapter on the V primers. Isolated mRNA was amplified by in vitro transcription. TCRdb fed the reads into MiXCR, producing one record per CDR3 protein. This table holds around 76,000 distinct CDR3 sequences, around 32% found once. Indicated time point: before trial treatment. Treatment combined nivolumab, ipilimumab, aspirin, low-dose cyclophosphamide and low-dose radiotherapy in a dose-escalation trial. This chain links TRBV4-3 with TRBJ2-7, with 8 bases lining up with TRBD2. The TCR comes from a female donor with ovarian cancer. Here the sequenced sample was PBMCs, taken before treatment. The CDR3 loop is CASSQEVASGGYNEQYF. CDR3 sequence (DNA): TGCGCCAGCAGCCAAGAGGTGGCGAGCGGGGGCTACAATGAGCAGTACTTC.